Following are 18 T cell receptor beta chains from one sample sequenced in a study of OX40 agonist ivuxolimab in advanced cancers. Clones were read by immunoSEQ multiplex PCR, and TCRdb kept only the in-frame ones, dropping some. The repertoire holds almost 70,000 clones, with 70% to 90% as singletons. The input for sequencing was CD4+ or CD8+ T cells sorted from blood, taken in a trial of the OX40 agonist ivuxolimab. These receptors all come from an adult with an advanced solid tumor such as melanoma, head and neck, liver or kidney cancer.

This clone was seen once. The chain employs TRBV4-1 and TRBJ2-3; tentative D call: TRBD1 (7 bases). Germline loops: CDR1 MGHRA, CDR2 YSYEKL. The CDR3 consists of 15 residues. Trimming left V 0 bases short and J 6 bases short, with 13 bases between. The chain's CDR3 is CASSQDGGGEDTQYF. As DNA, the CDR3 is TGCGCCAGCAGCCAAGATGGAGGGGGCGAGGATACGCAGTATTTT.

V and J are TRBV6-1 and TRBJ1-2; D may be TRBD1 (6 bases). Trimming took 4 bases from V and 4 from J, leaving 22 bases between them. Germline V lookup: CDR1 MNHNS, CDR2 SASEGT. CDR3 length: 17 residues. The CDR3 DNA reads TGTGCCAGCAGTGCCTCTATCGGGCGGGGGGCGATCTATGGCTACACCTTC. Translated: CASSASIGRGAIYGYTF.

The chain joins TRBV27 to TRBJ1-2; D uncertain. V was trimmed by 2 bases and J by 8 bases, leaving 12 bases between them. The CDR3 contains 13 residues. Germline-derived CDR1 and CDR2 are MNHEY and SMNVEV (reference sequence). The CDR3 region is CASSLERRGGYTF. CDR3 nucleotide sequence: TGTGCCAGCAGTTTAGAGAGGAGAGGGGGCTACACCTTC.

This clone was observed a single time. CDR3 protein: CASSPSVRKGTDTQYF. CDR3 nucleotide sequence: TGTGCCAGCAGCCCCTCCGTTCGTAAGGGCACAGATACGCAGTATTTT. The gene calls are TRBV7-6 and TRBJ2-3, with D hard to call. Trimming cost V 5 bases and J 1 base, with 16 bases left between them. Germline CDR1 reads SGHVS; CDR2 reads FNYEAQ. The CDR3 has 16 residues.

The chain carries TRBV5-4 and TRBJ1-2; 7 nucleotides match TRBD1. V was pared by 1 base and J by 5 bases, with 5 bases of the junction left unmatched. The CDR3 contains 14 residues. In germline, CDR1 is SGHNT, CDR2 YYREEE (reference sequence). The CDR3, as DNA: TGTGCCAGCAGCTTGAGTAGCAGGGGGTATGGCTACACCTTC. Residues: CASSLSSRGYGYTF.

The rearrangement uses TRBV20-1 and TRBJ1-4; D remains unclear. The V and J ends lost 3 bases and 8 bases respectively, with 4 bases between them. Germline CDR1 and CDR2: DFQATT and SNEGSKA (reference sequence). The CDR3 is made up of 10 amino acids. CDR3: CSASQEKLFF. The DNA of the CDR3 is TGCAGTGCTAGCCAAGAAAAACTGTTTTTT.

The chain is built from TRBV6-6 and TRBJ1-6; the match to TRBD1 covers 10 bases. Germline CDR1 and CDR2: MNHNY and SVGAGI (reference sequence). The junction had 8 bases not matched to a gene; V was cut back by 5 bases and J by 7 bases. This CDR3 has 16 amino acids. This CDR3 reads CASSAGQGDMNSPLHF. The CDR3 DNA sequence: TGTGCCAGCAGTGCAGGACAGGGGGATATGAATTCACCCCTCCACTTT.

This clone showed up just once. The CDR3 DNA is TGTGCCAGCAGCAAGGGACAGGGGGCAAGGAATTCACCCCTCCACTTT. As protein: CASSKGQGARNSPLHF. The chain couples TRBV5-4 to TRBJ1-6; 12 nucleotides agree with TRBD1. Germline V lookup: CDR1 SGHNT, CDR2 YYREEE (reference sequence). This CDR3 has 16 residues. V dropped 4 bases and J dropped 7; count of bases not matched to a gene: 6.

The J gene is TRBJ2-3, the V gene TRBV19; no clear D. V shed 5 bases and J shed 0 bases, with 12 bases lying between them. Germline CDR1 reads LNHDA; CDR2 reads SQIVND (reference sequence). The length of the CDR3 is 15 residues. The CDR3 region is CASSSSGHSTDTQYF. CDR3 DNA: TGTGCCAGTAGTTCGTCAGGCCATAGCACAGATACGCAGTATTTT.

This CDR3 reads CASSPQGTKEPQHF. In DNA, the CDR3 is TGTGCCAGCAGTCCACAGGGGACCAAAGAGCCCCAGCATTTT. The V and J genes are TRBV2 and TRBJ1-5; 7 bases are shared with TRBD1. From germline, CDR1 is SNHLY and CDR2 FYNNEI. V gave up 5 bases and J gave up 8 bases; unmatched junction bases: 9. The CDR3 extends over 14 amino acids.

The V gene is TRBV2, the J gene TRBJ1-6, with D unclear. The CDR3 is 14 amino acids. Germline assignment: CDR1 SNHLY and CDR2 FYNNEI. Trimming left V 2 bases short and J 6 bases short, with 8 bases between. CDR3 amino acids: CASSETPANSPLHF. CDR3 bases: TGTGCCAGCAGTGAAACGCCAGCTAATTCACCCCTCCACTTT.

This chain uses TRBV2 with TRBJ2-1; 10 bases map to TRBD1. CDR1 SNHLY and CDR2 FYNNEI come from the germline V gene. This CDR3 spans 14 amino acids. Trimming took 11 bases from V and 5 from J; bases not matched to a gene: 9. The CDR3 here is CAGGQGLPNNEQFF. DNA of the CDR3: TGTGCCGGGGGACAGGGGCTACCTAACAATGAGCAGTTCTTC.

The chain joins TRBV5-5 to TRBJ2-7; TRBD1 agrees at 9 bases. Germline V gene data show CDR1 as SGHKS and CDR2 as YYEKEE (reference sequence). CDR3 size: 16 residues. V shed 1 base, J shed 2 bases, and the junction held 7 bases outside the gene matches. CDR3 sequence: CASSLRGQGSPYEQYF. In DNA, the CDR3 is TGTGCCAGCAGCTTGCGGGGACAGGGATCCCCCTACGAGCAGTACTTC.

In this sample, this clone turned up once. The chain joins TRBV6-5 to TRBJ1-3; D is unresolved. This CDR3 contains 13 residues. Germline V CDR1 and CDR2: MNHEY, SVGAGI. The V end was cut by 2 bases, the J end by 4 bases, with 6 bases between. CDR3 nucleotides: TGTGCCAGCAGTTACAACAGCGGAAACACCATATATTTT. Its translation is CASSYNSGNTIYF.

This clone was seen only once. CDR3 sequence: CAWSPTDTQYF. In nucleotides, the CDR3 is TGTGCCTGGAGCCCCACAGATACGCAGTATTTT. The chain carries TRBV30 and TRBJ2-3; D gene uncertain. Trimming stripped 3 bases from V and 2 bases from J, with 3 bases between. The CDR3 spans 11 residues. Looked up from germline, CDR1 is GTSNPN and CDR2 is SVGIG (reference sequence).

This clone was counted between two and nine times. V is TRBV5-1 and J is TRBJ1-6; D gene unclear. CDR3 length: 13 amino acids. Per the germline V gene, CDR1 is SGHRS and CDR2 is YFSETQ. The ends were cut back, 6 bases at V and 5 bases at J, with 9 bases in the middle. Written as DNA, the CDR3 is TGCGCCAGCACTTCCGCCAATAATTCACCCCTCCACTTT. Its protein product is CASTSANNSPLHF.

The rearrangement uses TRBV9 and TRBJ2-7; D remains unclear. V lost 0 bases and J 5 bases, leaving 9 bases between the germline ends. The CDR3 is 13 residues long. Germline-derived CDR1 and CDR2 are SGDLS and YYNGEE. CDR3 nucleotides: TGTGCCAGCAGCGTAGGAGTCCGGGACGAGCAGTACTTC. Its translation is CASSVGVRDEQYF.

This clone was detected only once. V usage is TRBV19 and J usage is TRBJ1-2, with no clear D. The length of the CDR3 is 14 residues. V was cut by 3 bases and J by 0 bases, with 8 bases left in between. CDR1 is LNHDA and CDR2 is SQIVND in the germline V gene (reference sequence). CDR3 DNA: TGTGCCAGTAGTATTCAAGGAGCTAACTATGGCTACACCTTC. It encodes CASSIQGANYGYTF.